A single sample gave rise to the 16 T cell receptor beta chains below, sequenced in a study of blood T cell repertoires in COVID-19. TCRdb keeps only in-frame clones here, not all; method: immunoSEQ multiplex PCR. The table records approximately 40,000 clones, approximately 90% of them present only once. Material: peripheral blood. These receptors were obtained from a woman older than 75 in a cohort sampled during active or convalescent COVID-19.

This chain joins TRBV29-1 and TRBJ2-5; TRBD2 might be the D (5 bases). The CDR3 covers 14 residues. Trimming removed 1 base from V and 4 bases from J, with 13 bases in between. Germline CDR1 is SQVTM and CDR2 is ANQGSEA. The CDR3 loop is CSVEVNEGGETQYF. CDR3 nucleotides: TGCAGCGTTGAAGTAAATGAGGGCGGAGAGACCCAGTACTTC.

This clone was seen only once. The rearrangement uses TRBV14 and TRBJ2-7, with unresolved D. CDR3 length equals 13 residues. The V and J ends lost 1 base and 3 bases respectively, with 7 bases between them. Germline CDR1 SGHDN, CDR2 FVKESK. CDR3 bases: TGTGCCAGCAGCCAAGTGGCTTTCTACGAGCAGTACTTC. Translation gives CASSQVAFYEQYF.

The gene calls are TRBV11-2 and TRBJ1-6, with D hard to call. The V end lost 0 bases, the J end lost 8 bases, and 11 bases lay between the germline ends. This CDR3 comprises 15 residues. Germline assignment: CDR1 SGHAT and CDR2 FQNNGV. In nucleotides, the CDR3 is TGTGCCAGCAGCTTAGATCCGGATGGGCATTCACCCCTCCACTTT. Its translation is CASSLDPDGHSPLHF.

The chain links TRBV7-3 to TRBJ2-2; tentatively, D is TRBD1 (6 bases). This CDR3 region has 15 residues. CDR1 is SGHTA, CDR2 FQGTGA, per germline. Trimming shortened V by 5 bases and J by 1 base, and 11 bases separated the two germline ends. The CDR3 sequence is CASSVDRRNTGELFF. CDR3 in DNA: TGTGCCAGCAGCGTCGACAGGAGGAACACCGGGGAGCTGTTTTTT.

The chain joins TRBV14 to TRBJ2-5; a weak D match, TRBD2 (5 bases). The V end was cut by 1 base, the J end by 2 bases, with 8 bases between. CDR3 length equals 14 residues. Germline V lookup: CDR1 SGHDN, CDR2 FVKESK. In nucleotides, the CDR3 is TGTGCCAGCAGCCAAGTGGGAGATCAAGAGACCCAGTACTTC. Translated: CASSQVGDQETQYF.

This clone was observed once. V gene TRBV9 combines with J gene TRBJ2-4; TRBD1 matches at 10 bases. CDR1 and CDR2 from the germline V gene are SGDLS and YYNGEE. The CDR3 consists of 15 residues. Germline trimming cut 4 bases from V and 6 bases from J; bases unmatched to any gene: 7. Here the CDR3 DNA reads TGTGCCAGCAGCCCTATGGGACAGGGGACAAACATTCAGTACTTC. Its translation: CASSPMGQGTNIQYF.

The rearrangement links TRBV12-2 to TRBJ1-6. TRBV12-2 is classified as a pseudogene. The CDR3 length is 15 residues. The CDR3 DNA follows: TGTGCAAGTCGCTTAGGGAGGGAAGTAACTTCACCCCTCCACTTT. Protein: CASRLGREVTSPLHF.

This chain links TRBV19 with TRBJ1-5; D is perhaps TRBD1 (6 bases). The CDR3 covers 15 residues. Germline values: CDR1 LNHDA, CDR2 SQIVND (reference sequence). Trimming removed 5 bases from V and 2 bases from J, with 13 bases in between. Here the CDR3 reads CASSRREGGNQPQHF. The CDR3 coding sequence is TGTGCCAGTAGTCGACGGGAGGGGGGCAATCAGCCCCAGCATTTT.

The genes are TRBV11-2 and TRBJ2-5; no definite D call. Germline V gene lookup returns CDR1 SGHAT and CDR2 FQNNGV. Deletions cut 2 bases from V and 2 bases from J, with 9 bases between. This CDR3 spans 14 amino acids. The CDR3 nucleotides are TGTGCCAGCAGCTTACGCCGAGATCAAGAGACCCAGTACTTC. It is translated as CASSLRRDQETQYF.

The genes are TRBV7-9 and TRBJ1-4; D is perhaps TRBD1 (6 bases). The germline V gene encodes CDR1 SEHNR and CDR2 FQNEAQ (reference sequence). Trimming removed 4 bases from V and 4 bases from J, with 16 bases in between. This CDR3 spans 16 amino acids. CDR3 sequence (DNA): TGTGCCAGCAGCTACCAAACCGGACAGTTTAATGAAAAACTGTTTTTT. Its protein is CASSYQTGQFNEKLFF.

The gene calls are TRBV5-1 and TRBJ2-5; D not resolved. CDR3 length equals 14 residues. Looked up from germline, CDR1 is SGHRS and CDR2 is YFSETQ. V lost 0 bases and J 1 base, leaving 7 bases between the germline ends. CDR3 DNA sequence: TGCGCCAGCAGCTTGGGGCGGCCCCAAGAGACCCAGTACTTC. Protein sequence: CASSLGRPQETQYF.

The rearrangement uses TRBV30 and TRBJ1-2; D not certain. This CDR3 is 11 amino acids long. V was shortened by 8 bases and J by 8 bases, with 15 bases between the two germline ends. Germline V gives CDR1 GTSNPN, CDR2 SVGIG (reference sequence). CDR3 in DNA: TGTGCCCGGGAGGAGGGTGGAGGCTACACCTTC. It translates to CAREEGGGYTF.

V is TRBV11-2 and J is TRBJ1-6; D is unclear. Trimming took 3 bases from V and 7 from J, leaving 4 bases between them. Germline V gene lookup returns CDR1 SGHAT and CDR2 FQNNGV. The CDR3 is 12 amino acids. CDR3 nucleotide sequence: TGTGCCAGCAGCTTCGGGAATTCACCCCTCCACTTT. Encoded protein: CASSFGNSPLHF.

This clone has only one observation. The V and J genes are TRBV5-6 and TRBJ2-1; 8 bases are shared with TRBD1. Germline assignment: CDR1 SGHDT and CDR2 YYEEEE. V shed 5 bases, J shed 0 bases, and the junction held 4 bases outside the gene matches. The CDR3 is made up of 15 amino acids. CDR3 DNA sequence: TGTGCCAGCAGGCGAGACAGGGGCTCCTACAATGAGCAGTTCTTC. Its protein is CASRRDRGSYNEQFF.

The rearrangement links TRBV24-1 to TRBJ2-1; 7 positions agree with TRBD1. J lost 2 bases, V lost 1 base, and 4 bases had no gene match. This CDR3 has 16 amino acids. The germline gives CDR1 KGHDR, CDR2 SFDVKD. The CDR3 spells CATSDFRQGPYNEQFF. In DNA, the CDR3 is TGTGCCACCAGTGATTTCCGACAGGGTCCCTACAATGAGCAGTTCTTC.

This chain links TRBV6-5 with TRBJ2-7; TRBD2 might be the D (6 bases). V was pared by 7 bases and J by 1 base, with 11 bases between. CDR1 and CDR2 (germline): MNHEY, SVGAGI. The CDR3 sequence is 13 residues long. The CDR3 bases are TGTGCCAGCACCAACGGACTATCCTACGAGCAGTACTTC. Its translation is CASTNGLSYEQYF.